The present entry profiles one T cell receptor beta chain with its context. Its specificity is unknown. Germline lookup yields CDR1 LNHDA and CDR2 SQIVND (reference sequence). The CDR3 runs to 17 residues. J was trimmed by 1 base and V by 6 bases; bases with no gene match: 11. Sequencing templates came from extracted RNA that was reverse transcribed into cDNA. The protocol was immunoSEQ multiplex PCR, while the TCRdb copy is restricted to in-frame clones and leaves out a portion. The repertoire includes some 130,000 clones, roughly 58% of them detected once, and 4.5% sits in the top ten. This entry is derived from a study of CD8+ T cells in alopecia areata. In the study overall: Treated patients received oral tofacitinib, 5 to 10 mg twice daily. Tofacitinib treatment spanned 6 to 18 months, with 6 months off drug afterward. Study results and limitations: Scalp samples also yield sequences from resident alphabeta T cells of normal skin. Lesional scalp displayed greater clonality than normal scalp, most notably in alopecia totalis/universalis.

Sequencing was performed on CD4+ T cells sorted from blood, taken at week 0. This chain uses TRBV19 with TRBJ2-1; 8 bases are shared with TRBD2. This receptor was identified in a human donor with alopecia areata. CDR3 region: CASSPPASGLSYNEQFF. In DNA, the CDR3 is TGTGCCAGTAGCCCGCCGGCTAGCGGGCTGTCCTACAATGAGCAGTTCTTC.